This T cell receptor beta chain was documented in a study of cytomegalovirus exposure and HLA in healthy donors. Overall study findings and caveats: Sequencing likely generated an artifact that appeared as a cluster of highly shared sequence variants. In a later analysis, parvovirus B19, influenza, CMV and Epstein-Barr virus appeared linked to several top co-occurrence clusters.

As regards this clone: Its target is not known.

Use of 60 Vbeta and 13 Jbeta primers characterized the PCR. Sequenced by immunoSEQ multiplex PCR; TCRdb stores in-frame clones only, minus some. The sample holds some 90,000 clones; roughly 70% are singletons and the top ten take about 2.5%. V gave up 5 bases and J gave up 2 bases, with 16 bases separating them. Germline V lookup: CDR1 SQVTM, CDR2 ANQGSEA. The CDR3 length is 14 residues. Sequencing was done on a sample of PBMCs. The source is a man aged 45-65 years in good health and CMV-seronegative. The gene calls are TRBV29-1 and TRBJ2-7, with D possibly being TRBD2 (6 bases). The CDR3 reads CSVLNLAEAYEQYF. The CDR3 DNA follows: TGCAGCGTTCTAAACTTAGCGGAAGCCTACGAGCAGTACTTC.